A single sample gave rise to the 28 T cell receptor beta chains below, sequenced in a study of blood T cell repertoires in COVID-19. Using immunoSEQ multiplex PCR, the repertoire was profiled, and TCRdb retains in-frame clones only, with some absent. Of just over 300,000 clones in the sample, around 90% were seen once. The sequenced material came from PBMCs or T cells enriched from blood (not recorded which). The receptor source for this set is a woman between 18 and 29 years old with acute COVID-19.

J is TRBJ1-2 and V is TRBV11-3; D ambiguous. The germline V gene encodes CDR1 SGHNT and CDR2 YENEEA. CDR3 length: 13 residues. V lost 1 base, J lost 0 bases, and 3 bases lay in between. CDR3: CASSLAANYGYTF. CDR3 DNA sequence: TGTGCCAGCAGCTTAGCAGCTAACTATGGCTACACCTTC.

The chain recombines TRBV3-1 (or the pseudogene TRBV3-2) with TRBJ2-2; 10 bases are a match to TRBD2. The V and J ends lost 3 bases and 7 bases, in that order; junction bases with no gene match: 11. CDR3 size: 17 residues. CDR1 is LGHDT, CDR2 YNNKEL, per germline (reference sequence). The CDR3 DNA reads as TGTGCCAGCAGCCACCGGGTTAGCGGGAGGAATGTCGGGGAGCTGTTTTTT. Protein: CASSHRVSGRNVGELFF.

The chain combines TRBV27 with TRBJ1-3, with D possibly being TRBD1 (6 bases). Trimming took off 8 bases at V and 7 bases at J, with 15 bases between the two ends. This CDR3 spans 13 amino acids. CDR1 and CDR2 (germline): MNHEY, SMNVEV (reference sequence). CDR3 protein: CASGNQGTNTIYF. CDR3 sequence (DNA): TGTGCCAGCGGCAACCAGGGGACGAACACCATATATTTT.

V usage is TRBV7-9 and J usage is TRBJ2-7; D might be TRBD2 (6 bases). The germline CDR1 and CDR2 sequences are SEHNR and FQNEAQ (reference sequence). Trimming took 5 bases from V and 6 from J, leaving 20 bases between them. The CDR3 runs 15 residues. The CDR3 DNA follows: TGTGCCAGCAGCCCCCGTGGGGGACTTCTCGGCGAGCAGTACTTC. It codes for CASSPRGGLLGEQYF.

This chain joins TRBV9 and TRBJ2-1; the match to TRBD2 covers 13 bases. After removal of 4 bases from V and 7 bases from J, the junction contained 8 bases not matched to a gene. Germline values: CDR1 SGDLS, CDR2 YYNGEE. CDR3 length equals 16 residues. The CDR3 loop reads CASSSRLAGGQNEQFF. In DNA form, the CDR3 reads TGTGCCAGCAGCTCCCGACTAGCGGGAGGACAGAATGAGCAGTTCTTC.

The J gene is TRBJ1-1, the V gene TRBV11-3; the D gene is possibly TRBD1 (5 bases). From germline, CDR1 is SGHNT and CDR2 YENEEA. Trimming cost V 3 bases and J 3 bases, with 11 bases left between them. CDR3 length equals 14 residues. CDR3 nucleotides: TGTGCCAGCAGCTTTCAGCAGGGATACACTGAAGCTTTCTTT. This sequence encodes CASSFQQGYTEAFF.

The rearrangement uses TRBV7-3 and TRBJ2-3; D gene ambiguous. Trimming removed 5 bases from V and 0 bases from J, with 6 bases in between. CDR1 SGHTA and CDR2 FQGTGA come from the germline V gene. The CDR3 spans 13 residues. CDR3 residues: CASSPGSTDTQYF. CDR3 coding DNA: TGTGCCAGCAGCCCCGGTAGCACAGATACGCAGTATTTT.

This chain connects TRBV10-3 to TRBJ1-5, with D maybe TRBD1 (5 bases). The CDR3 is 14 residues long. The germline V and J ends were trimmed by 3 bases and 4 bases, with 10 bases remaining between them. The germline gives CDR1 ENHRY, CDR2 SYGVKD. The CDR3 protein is CAISDSRGNQPQHF. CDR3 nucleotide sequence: TGTGCCATCAGTGATTCTAGGGGAAATCAGCCCCAGCATTTT.

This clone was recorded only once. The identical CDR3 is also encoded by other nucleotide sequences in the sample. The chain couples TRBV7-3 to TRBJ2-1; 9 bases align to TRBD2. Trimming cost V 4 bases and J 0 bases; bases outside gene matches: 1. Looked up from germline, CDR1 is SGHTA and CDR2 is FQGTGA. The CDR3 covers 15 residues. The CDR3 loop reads CASSSTSGSYNEQFF. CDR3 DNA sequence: TGTGCCAGCAGCTCGACTAGCGGCTCCTACAATGAGCAGTTCTTC.

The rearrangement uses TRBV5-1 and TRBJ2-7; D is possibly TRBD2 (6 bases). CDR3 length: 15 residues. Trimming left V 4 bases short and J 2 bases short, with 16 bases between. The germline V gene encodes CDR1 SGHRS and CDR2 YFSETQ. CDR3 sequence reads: CASSPGSTKTYEQYF. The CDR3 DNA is TGCGCCAGCAGCCCCGGGAGTACTAAGACCTACGAGCAGTACTTC.

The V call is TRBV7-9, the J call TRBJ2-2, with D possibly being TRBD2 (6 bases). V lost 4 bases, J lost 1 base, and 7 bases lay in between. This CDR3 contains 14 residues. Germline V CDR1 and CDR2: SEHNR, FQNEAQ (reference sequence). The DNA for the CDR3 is TGTGCCAGCAGCTGGGGACTGAACACCGGGGAGCTGTTTTTT. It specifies CASSWGLNTGELFF. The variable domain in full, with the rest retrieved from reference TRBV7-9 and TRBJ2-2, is DTGVSQNPRHKITKRGQNVTFRCDPISEHNRLYWYRQTLGQGPEFLTYFQNEAQLEKSRLLSDRFSAERPKGSFSTLEIQRTEQGDSAMYLCASSWGLNTGELFFGEGSRLTVL.

CDR3 sequence reads: CASSLEAGGLVRVQYF. Here the CDR3 DNA reads TGTGCCAGCAGCTTAGAGGCGGGAGGGCTCGTTAGGGTTCAGTACTTC. The rearrangement joins TRBV7-2 to TRBJ2-4; 9 bases line up with TRBD2. V lost 1 base to trimming and J lost 11 bases; unmatched junction nucleotides: 12. Germline V lookup: CDR1 SGHTA, CDR2 FQGNSA. This CDR3 comprises 16 residues.

In DNA form, the CDR3 reads TGCGCCAGCAGCTTGGCCGCCCAGGCCGATACGCAGTATTTT. Amino acids: CASSLAAQADTQYF. The chain has TRBV5-1 and TRBJ2-3; D unclear. This CDR3 contains 14 residues. V was clipped by 0 bases and J by 6 bases, with 11 bases between them. Germline V gives CDR1 SGHRS, CDR2 YFSETQ.

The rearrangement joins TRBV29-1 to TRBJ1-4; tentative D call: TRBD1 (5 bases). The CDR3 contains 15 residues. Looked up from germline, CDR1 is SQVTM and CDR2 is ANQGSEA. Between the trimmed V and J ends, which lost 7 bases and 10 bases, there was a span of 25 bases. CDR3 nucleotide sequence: TGCAGCGCAAATTTCGCCGGGACTTCTGCCGGAAAACTGTTTTTT. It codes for CSANFAGTSAGKLFF.

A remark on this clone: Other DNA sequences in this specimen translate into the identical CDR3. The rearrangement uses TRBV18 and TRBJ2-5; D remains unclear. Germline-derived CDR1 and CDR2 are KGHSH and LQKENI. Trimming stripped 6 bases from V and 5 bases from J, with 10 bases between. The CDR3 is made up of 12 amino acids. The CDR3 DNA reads TGTGCCAGCTCCCCCCTAGGCGAGACCCAGTACTTC. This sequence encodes CASSPLGETQYF.

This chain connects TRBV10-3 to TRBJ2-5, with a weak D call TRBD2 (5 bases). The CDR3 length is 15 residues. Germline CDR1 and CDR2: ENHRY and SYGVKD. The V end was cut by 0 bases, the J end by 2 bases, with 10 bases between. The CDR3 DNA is TGTGCCATCAGTGAGTCGGTCTTAGCGCAAGAGACCCAGTACTTC. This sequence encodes CAISESVLAQETQYF.

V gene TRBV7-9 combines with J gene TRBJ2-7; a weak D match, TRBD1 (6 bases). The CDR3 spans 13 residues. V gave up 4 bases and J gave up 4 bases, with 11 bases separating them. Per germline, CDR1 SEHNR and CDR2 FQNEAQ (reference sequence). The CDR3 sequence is CASSSPGTYEQYF. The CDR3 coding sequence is TGTGCCAGCAGCTCCCCCGGGACATACGAGCAGTACTTC.

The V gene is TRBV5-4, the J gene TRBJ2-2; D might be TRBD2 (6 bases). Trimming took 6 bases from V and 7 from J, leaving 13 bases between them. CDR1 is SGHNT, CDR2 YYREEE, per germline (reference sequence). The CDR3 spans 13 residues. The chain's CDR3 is CASTWDSLGELFF. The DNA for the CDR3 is TGTGCCAGCACCTGGGACTCCCTCGGGGAGCTGTTTTTT.

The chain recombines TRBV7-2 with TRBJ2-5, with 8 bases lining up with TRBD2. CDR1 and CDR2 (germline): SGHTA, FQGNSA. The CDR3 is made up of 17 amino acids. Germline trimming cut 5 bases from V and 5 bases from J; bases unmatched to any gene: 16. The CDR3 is CASSQQGPGGVGETQYF. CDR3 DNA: TGTGCCAGCAGCCAACAAGGGCCCGGGGGGGTAGGCGAGACCCAGTACTTC.

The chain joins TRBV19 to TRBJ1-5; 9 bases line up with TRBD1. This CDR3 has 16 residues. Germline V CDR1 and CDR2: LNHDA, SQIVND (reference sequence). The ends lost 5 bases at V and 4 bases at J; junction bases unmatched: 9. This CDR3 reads CASSPSPGQGNQPQHF. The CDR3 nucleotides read TGTGCCAGTAGTCCTAGCCCAGGACAGGGGAATCAGCCCCAGCATTTT.

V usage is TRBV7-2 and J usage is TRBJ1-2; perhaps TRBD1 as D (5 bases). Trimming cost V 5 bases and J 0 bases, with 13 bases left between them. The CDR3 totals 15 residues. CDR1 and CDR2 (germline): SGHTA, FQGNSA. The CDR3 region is CASSPAWGANYGYTF. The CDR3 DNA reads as TGTGCCAGCAGCCCAGCTTGGGGGGCTAACTATGGCTACACCTTC.

The CDR3 nucleotides read TGTGCCAGTAGGTCAGTGCGGGAGTCCCATGAGCAGTTCTTC. It specifies CASRSVRESHEQFF. The chain has TRBV19 and TRBJ2-1; 7 positions agree with TRBD2. Germline-derived CDR1 and CDR2 are LNHDA and SQIVND (reference sequence). J was trimmed by 8 bases and V by 6 bases; bases with no gene match: 10. The CDR3 consists of 14 residues.

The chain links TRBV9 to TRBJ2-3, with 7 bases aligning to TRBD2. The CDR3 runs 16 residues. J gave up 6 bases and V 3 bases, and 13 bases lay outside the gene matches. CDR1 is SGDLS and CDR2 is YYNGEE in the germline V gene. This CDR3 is CASSAESPVAGDTQYF. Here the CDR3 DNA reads TGTGCCAGCAGCGCTGAGTCCCCGGTAGCGGGTGATACGCAGTATTTT.

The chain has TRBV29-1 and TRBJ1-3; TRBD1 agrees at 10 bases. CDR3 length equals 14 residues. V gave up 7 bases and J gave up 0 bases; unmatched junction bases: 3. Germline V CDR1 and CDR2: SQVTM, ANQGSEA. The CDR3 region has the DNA TGCAGCGCTGGGACAGGGGCCTCTGGAAACACCATATATTTT. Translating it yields CSAGTGASGNTIYF.

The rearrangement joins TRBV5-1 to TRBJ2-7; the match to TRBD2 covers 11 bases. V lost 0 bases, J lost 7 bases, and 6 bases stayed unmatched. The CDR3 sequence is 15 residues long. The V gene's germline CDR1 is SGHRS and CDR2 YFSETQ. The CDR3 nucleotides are TGCGCCAGCAGCTTGGCCCTTAGCGGGAGGGGTGAGCAGTACTTC. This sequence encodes CASSLALSGRGEQYF.

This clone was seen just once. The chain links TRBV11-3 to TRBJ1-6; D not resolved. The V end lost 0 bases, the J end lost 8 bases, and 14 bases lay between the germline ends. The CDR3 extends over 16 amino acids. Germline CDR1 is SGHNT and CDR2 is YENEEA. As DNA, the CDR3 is TGTGCCAGCAGCTTAGATTTGTCGAGTCGGGATTCACCCCTCCACTTT. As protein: CASSLDLSSRDSPLHF.

The CDR3 DNA follows: TGTGCCAGCAGTTTTGGGACAGGGATAAGGCAGCCCCAGCATTTT. This sequence encodes CASSFGTGIRQPQHF. The chain recombines TRBV28 with TRBJ1-5; 9 bases fit TRBD1. This CDR3 is built from 15 residues. V dropped 3 bases and J dropped 7; count of bases not matched to a gene: 7. Looked up from germline, CDR1 is MDHEN and CDR2 is SYDVKM.

The CDR3 protein is CASSEEENHLGTSGSTDTQYF. CDR3 DNA: TGTGCCAGCAGTGAAGAGGAGAACCATCTGGGGACTAGCGGGAGCACAGATACGCAGTATTTT. This chain connects TRBV6-1 to TRBJ2-3, with 12 bases fitting TRBD2. This CDR3 contains 21 residues. The V gene end was trimmed by 1 base and the J gene end by 0 bases; junction bases not matched to a gene: 14. CDR1 is MNHNS, CDR2 SASEGT, per germline.